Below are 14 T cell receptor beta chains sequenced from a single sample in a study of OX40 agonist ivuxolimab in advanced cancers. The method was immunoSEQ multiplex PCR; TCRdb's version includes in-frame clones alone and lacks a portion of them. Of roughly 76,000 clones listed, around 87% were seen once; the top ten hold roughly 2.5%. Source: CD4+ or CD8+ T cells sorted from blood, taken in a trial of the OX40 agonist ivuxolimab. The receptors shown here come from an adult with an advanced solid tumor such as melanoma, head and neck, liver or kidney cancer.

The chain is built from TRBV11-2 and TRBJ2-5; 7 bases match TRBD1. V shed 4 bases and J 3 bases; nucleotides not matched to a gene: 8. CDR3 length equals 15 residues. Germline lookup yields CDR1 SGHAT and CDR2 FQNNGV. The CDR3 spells CASSSRVGGEETQYF. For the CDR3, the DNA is TGTGCCAGCAGCTCTAGGGTAGGGGGCGAAGAGACCCAGTACTTC.

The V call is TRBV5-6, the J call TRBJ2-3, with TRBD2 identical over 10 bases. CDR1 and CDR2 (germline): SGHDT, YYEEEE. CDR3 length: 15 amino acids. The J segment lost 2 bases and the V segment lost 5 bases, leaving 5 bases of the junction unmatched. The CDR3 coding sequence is TGTGCCAGCAGGAGGAGCGGGGGGGCCACAGATACGCAGTATTTT. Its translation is CASRRSGGATDTQYF.

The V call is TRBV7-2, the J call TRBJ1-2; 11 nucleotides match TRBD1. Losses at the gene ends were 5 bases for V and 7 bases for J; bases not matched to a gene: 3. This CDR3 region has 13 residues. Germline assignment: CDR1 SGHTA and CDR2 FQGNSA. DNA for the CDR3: TGTGCCAGCAGCCAGGACAGGGGGCTTGGCTACACCTTC. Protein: CASSQDRGLGYTF.

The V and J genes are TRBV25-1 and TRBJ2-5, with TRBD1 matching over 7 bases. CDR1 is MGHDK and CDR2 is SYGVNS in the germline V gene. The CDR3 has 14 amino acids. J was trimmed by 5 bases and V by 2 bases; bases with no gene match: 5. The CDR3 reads CASSEHTGVETQYF. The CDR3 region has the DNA TGTGCCAGCAGTGAACATACAGGGGTGGAGACCCAGTACTTC.

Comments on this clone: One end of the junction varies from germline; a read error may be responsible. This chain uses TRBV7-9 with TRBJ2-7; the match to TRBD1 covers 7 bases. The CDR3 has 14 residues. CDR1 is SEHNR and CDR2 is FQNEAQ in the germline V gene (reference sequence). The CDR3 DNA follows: TGTGCCAGCAGACGAGACAGGGAATCCTCCGAGCAGTACTTC. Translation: CASRRDRESSEQYF.

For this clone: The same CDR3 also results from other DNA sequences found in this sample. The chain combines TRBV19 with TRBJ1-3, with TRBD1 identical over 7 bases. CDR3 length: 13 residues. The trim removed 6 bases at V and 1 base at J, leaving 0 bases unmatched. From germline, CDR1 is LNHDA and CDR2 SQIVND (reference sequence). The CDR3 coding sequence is TGTGCCAGTAGGGACAGGTCTGGAAACACCATATATTTT. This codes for CASRDRSGNTIYF. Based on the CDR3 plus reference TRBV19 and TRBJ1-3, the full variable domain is DGGITQSPKYLFRKEGQNVTLSCEQNLNHDAMYWYRQDPGQGLRLIYYSQIVNDFQKGDIAEGYSVSREKKESFPLTVTSAQKNPTAFYLCASRDRSGNTIYFGEGSWLTVV.

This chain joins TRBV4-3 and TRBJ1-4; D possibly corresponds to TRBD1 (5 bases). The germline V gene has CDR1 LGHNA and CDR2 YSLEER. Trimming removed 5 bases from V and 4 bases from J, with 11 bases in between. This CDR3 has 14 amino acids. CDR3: CASSRGSGNEKLFF. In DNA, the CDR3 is TGCGCCAGCAGCAGGGGATCGGGTAATGAAAAACTGTTTTTT.

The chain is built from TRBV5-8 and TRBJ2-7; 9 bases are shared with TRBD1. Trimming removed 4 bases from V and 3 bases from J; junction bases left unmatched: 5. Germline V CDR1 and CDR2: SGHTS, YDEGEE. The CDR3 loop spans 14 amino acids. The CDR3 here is CASSLGTGNYEQYF. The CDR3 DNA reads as TGTGCCAGCAGCCTCGGGACAGGGAACTACGAGCAGTACTTC.

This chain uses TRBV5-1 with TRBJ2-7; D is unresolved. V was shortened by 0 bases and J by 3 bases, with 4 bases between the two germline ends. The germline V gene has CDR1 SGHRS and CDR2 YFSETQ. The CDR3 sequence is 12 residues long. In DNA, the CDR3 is TGCGCCAGCAGCTTGGGGCACTACGAGCAGTACGTC. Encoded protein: CASSLGHYEQYV.

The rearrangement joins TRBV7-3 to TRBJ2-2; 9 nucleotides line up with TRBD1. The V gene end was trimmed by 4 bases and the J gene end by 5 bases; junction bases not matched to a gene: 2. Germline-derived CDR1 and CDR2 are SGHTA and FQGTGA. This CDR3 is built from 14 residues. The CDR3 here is CASSSGQGTGELFF. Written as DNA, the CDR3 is TGTGCCAGCAGCTCCGGACAGGGGACCGGGGAGCTGTTTTTT.

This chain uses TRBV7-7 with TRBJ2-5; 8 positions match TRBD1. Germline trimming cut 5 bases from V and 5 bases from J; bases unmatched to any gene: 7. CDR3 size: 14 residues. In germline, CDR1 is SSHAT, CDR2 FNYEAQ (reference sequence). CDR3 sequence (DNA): TGTGCCAGCAGCCCACAGGGGGTTGGGGAGACCCAGTACTTC. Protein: CASSPQGVGETQYF.

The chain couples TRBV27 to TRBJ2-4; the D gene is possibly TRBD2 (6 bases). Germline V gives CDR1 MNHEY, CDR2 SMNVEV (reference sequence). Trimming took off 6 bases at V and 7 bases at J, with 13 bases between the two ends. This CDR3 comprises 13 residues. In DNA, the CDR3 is TGTGCCAGCAGCCAAGGGAGGTGGAACATTCAGTACTTC. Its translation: CASSQGRWNIQYF.

CDR3 DNA: TGCAGCGCTCGACCTAACCCGGGAACAGATACGCAGTATTTT. Translating it yields CSARPNPGTDTQYF. The rearrangement joins TRBV29-1 to TRBJ2-3, with D perhaps TRBD2 (5 bases). The CDR3 length is 14 residues. Germline V CDR1 and CDR2: SQVTM, ANQGSEA. The V end lost 7 bases, the J end lost 3 bases, and 17 bases lay between the germline ends.

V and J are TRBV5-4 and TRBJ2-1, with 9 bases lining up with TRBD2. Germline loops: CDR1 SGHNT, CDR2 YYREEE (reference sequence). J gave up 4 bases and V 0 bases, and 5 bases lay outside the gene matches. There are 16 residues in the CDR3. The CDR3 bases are TGTGCCAGCAGCTTGGCCGGCGGGGGGGCGTACAATGAGCAGTTCTTC. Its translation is CASSLAGGGAYNEQFF.